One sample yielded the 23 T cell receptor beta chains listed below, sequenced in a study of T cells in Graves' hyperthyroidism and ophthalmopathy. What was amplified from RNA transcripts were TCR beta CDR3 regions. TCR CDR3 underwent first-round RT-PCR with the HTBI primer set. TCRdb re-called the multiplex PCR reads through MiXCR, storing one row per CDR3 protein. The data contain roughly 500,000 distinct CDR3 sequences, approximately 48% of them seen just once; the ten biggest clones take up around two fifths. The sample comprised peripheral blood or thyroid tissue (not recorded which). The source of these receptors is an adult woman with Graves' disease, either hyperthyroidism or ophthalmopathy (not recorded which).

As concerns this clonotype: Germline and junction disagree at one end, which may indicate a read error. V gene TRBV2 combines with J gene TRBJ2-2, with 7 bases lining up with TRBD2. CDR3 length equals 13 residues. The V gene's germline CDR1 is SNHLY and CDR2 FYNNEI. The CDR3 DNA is TGTGCCAGCAGGACTAGCCCAAGAGGCGAGCAGTTTTTT. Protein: CASRTSPRGEQFF.

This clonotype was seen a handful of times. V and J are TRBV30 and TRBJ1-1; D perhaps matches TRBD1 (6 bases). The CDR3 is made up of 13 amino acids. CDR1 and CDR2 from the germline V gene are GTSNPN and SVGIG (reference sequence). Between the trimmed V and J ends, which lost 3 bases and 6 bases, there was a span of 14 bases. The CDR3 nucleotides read TGTGCCTGGAGACAAAGGGGGGGGGCTGAAGCTTTCTTT. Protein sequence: CAWRQRGGAEAFF. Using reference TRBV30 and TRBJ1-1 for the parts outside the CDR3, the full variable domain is SQTIHQWPATLVQPVGSPLSLECTVEGTSNPNLYWYRQAAGRGLQLLFYSVGIGQISSEVPQNLSASRPQDRQFILSSKKLLLSDSGFYLCAWRQRGGAEAFFGQGTRLTVV.

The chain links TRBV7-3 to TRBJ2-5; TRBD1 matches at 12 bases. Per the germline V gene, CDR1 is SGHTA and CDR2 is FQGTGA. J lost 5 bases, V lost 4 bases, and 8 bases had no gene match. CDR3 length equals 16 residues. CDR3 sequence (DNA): TGTGCCAGCAGCTCAGGCGGGACAGGGGGCGCGGAGACCCAGTACTTC. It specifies CASSSGGTGGAETQYF.

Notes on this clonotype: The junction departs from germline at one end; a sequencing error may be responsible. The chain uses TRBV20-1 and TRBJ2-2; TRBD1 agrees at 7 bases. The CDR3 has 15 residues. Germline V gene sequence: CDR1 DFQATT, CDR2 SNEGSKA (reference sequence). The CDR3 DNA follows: TGTAGTGCTCCGAAACAGGGGTCGAACACCGGGGAGCTGCTTTTT. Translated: CSAPKQGSNTGELLF.

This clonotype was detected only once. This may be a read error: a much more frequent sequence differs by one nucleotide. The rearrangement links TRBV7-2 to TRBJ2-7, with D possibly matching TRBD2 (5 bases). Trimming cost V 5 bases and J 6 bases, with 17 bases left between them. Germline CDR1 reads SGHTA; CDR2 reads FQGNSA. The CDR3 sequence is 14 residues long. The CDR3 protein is CASSQSTRASEQYF. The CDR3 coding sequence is TGTGCCAGCAGCCAGAGTACTAGGGCTAGCGAGCAGTACTTC. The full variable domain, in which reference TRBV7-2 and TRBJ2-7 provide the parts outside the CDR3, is GAGVSQSPSNKVTEKGKDVELRCDPISGHTALYWYRQSLGQGLEFLIYFQGNSAPDKSGLPSDRFSAERTGGSVSTLTIQRTQQEDSAVYLCASSQSTRASEQYFGPGTRLTVT.

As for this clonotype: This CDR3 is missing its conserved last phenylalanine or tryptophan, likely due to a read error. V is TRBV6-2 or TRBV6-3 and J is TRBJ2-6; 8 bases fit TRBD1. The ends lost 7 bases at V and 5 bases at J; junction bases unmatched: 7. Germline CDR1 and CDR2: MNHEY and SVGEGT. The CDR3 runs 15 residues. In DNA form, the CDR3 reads TGTGCCAGCACGGGCGGGACAGGTTGGGCCAACGTCCTGACTATC. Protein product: CASTGGTGWANVLTI.

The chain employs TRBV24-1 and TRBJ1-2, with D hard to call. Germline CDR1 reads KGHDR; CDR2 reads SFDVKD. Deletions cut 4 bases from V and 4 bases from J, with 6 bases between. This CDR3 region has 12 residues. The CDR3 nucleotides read TGTGCCACCAGTGAATCCAGCTATGGCTACACCTTC. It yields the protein CATSESSYGYTF.

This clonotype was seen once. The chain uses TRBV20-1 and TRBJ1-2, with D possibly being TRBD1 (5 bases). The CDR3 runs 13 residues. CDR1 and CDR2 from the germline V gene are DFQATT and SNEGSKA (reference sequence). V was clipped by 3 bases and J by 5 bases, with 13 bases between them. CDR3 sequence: CSARVRQPYGYTF. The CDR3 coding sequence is TGCAGTGCTAGGGTGAGACAGCCTTATGGCTACACCTTC.

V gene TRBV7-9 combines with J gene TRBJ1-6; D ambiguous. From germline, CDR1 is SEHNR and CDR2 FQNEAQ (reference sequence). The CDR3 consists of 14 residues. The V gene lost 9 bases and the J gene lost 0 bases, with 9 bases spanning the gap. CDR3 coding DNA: TGTGCCAGACAGTCGAGCTCCTATAATTCACCCCTCCACTTT. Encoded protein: CARQSSSYNSPLHF.

The CDR3 nucleotides are TGTGCCAGCAGCTTGGGGGACAGGGGGCCGGATTCACCCCTCCACTTT. Its protein is CASSLGDRGPDSPLHF. V gene TRBV5-5 combines with J gene TRBJ1-6, with 12 positions matching TRBD1. The V and J ends lost 0 bases and 8 bases, in that order; junction bases with no gene match: 3. The CDR3 is made up of 16 amino acids. Germline V gene lookup returns CDR1 SGHKS and CDR2 YYEKEE (reference sequence).

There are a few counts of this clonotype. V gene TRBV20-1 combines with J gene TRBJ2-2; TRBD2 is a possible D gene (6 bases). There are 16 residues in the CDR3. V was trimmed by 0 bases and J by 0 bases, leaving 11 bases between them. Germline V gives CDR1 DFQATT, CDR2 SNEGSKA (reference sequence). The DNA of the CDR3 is TGCAGTGCTAGAGATCTTCGGGAGACGAACACCGGGGAGCTGTTTTTT. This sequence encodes CSARDLRETNTGELFF.

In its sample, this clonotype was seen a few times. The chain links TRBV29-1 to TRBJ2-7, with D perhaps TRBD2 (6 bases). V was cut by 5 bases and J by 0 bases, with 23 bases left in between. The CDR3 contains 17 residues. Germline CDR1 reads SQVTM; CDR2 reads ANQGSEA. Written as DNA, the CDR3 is TGCAGCGTTTCCCCACGTTGGGGAGGTAAAAACTCCTACGAGCAGTACTTC. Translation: CSVSPRWGGKNSYEQYF.

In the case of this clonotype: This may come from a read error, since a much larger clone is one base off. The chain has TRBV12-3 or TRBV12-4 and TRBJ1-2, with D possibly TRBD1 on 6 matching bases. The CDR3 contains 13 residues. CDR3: CASVDRANCGYTF. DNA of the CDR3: TGTGCCAGCGTGGACAGAGCGAACTGTGGCTACACCTTC.

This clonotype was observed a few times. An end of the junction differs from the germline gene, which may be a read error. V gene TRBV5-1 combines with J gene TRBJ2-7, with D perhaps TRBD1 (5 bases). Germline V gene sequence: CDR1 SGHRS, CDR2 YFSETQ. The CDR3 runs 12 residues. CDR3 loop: CASSLDNYEQYF. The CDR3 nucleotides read TGTGCCAGCAGCTTGGACAATTACGAGCAGTACTTC.

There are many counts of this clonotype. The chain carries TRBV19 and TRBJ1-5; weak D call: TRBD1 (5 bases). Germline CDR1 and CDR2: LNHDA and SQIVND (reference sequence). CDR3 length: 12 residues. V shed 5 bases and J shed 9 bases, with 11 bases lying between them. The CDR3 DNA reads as TGTGCCAGTAGTTCCACAGGAGGGCCCCAGCATTTT. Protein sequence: CASSSTGGPQHF.

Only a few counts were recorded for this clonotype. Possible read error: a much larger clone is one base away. The CDR3 here is CSARERSVNTIYF. CDR3 sequence (DNA): TGCAGTGCTAGGGAACGCTCTGTAAACACCATATATTTT. The rearrangement uses TRBV20-1 and TRBJ1-3; D is ambiguous. CDR1 is DFQATT and CDR2 is SNEGSKA in the germline V gene (reference sequence). This CDR3 has 13 residues.

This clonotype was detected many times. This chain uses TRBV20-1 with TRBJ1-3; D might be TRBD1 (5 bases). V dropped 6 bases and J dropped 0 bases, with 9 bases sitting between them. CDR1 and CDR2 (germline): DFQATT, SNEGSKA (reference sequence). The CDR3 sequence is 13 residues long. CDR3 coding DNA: TGCAGTGCAGGACACGGCTCTGGAAACACCATATATTTT. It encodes CSAGHGSGNTIYF.

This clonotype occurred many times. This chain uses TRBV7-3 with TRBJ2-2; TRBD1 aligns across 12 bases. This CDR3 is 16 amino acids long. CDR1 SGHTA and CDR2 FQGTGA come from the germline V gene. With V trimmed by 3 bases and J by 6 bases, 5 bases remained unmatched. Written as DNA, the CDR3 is TGTGCCAGCAGCTTCACCGGGACAGGGGGCTCCGGGGAGCTGTTTTTT. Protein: CASSFTGTGGSGELFF.

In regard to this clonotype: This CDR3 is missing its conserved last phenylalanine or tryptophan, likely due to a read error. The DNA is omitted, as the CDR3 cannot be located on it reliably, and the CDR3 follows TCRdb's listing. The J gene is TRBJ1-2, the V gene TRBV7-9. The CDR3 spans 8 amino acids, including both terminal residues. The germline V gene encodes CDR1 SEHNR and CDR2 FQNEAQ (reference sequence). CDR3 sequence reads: CASSLLDS.

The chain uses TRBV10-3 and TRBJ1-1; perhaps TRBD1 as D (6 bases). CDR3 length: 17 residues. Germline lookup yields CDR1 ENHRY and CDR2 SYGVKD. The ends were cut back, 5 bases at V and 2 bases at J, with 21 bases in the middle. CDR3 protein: CAISQGQTPWGNTEAFF. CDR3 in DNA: TGTGCCATCAGTCAAGGACAGACGCCTTGGGGAAACACTGAAGCTTTCTTT.

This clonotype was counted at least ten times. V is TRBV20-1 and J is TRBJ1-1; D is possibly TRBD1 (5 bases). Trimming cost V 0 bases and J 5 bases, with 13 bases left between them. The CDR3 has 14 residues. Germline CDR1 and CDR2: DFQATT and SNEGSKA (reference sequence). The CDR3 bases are TGCAGTGCTAGAGATCCCCGGGGCAGTACTGAAGCTTTCTTT. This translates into CSARDPRGSTEAFF.

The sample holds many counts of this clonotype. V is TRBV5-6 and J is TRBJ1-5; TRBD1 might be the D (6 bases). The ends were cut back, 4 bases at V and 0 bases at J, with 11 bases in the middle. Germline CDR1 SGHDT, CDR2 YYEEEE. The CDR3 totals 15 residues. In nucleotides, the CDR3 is TGTGCCAGCAGCCTTGGACAGTATAGCAATCAGCCCCAGCATTTT. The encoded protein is CASSLGQYSNQPQHF. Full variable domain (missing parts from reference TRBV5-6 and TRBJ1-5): DAGVTQSPTHLIKTRGQQVTLRCSPKSGHDTVSWYQQALGQGPQFIFQYYEEEERQRGNFPDRFSGHQFPNYSSELNVNALLLGDSALYLCASSLGQYSNQPQHFGDGTRLSIL.

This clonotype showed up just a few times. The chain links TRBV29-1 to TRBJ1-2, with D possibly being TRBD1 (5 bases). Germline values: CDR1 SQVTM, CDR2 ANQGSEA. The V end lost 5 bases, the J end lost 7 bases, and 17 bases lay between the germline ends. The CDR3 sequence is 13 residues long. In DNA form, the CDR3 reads TGCAGCGTTTTGGGACGGGGCGCCGTTGGCTACACCTTC. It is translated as CSVLGRGAVGYTF.